The 26 T cell receptor beta chains reported below all come from one sample, sequenced in a study of T cell repertoires in cytomegalovirus infection. One entry per CDR3 protein results from TCRdb running MiXCR on the reads. The sample has approximately 590,000 distinct CDR3 sequences; under 45% are singletons. Their specific antigens are unknown. The specimen comprised cultured PBMCs, sampled from culture after CMV antigen stimulation. The receptors shown here come from a human donor in good health (CMV status not recorded). Some clones in this sample may be carry-over from other donors' samples.

V usage is TRBV20-1 and J usage is TRBJ2-2; D possibly matches TRBD1 or TRBD2 (5 bases each). The germline V and J ends were trimmed by 0 bases and 0 bases, with 11 bases remaining between them. Germline loops: CDR1 DFQATT, CDR2 SNEGSKA (reference sequence). This CDR3 is built from 16 residues. Written as DNA, the CDR3 is TGCAGTGCTAGAGAACCGGGACGCCCGAACACCGGGGAGCTGTTTTTT. Protein: CSAREPGRPNTGELFF.

This clonotype occurred many times. This chain links TRBV7-2 with TRBJ1-1; tentative D call: TRBD1 (6 bases). The CDR3 is made up of 14 amino acids. Deletions cut 5 bases from V and 3 bases from J, with 13 bases between. Germline V gene sequence: CDR1 SGHTA, CDR2 FQGNSA. The CDR3 sequence is CASSITGKDTEAFF. The CDR3, as DNA: TGTGCCAGCAGCATCACAGGGAAGGACACTGAAGCTTTCTTT.

In this sample, this clonotype turned up a few times. The chain employs TRBV4-1 and TRBJ1-5; 7 bases agree with TRBD1. V lost 4 bases, J lost 5 bases, and 14 bases stayed unmatched. In germline, CDR1 is MGHRA, CDR2 YSYEKL. The CDR3 length is 17 residues. The CDR3 DNA follows: TGCGCCAGCAGCCGAACGCAGGGGGTAAAGGTCCATCAGCCCCAGCATTTT. The encoded protein is CASSRTQGVKVHQPQHF.

This rearrangement joins TRBV4-1 to TRBJ1-6, with 10 bases that match TRBD1. With 4 bases clipped from V and 12 bases from J, the junction kept 3 bases outside the gene matches. This CDR3 comprises 13 residues. Per the germline V gene, CDR1 is MGHRA and CDR2 is YSYEKL. The DNA of the CDR3 is TGCGCCAGCAGCCGGACAGGGGGGGAACCCCTCCACTTT. Its protein product is CASSRTGGEPLHF.

The genes are TRBV4-1 and TRBJ1-1; D gene uncertain. V lost 5 bases, J lost 2 bases, and 18 bases lay in between. The CDR3 contains 16 residues. The germline CDR1 and CDR2 sequences are MGHRA and YSYEKL. The CDR3 spells CASSKLAGFGNTEAFF. The CDR3 region has the DNA TGCGCCAGCAGCAAACTCGCCGGGTTTGGCAACACTGAAGCTTTCTTT.

This clonotype was found a few times. DNA for the CDR3: TGTGCCAGCAGCCCCCAGGGGGGCTCCTACAATGAGCAGTTCTTC. Protein: CASSPQGGSYNEQFF. The genes are TRBV2 and TRBJ2-1; tentatively, D is TRBD1 (7 bases). This CDR3 is built from 15 residues. CDR1 is SNHLY, CDR2 FYNNEI, per germline. Between the trimmed V and J ends, which lost 6 bases and 0 bases, there was a span of 12 bases.

This clonotype was detected a few times. The chain employs TRBV28 and TRBJ2-3; D ambiguous. V dropped 6 bases and J dropped 5 bases, with 6 bases sitting between them. The CDR3 is made up of 11 amino acids. Per germline, CDR1 MDHEN and CDR2 SYDVKM. The CDR3 region is CASRDEDTQYF. The DNA for the CDR3 is TGTGCCAGCAGAGATGAAGATACGCAGTATTTT.

The CDR3 here is CASSLRGAAPGGVGSYNSPLHF. Here the CDR3 DNA reads TGTGCCAGCAGCTTGAGAGGAGCGGCACCGGGGGGAGTGGGCTCCTATAATTCACCCCTCCACTTT. This sequence joins TRBV7-6 and TRBJ1-6; TRBD1 is a possible D gene (5 bases). Germline CDR1 and CDR2: SGHVS and FNYEAQ. V lost 3 bases and J 0 bases, leaving 27 bases between the germline ends. CDR3 length equals 22 residues.

The chain links TRBV5-4 to TRBJ1-6, with a possible D match to TRBD1 (6 bases). The germline V and J ends were trimmed by 2 bases and 4 bases, with 13 bases remaining between them. CDR1 and CDR2 from the germline V gene are SGHNT and YYREEE (reference sequence). This CDR3 contains 16 residues. The CDR3 here is CASSFSGAHYNSPLHF. The DNA of the CDR3 is TGTGCCAGCAGCTTTTCGGGGGCGCATTATAATTCACCCCTCCACTTT.

The V gene is TRBV4-3, the J gene TRBJ1-2; TRBD1 is a possible D gene (6 bases). The CDR3 spans 15 residues. Germline lookup yields CDR1 LGHNA and CDR2 YSLEER. Trimming left V 2 bases short and J 8 bases short, with 18 bases between. The CDR3 here is CASSQPAGGARGYTF. CDR3 DNA: TGCGCCAGCAGCCAACCGGCGGGGGGGGCGCGGGGCTACACCTTC.

This clonotype was seen a few times. The chain has TRBV6-5 and TRBJ2-3; D is unclear. V lost 2 bases to trimming and J lost 1 base, with 13 bases between them. CDR1 and CDR2 from the germline V gene are MNHEY and SVGAGI. This CDR3 comprises 16 residues. CDR3: CASSYRWAPGTDTQYF. The CDR3 DNA follows: TGTGCCAGCAGTTACCGCTGGGCCCCCGGCACAGATACGCAGTATTTT.

This clonotype was detected once. The chain links TRBV7-6 to TRBJ2-7; 7 nucleotides align to TRBD2. The V gene's germline CDR1 is SGHVS and CDR2 FNYEAQ. Unmatched junction bases numbered 6, after V lost 2 bases and J lost 2 bases. The CDR3 sequence is 15 residues long. The CDR3 loop is CASSLIPSGTYEQYF. CDR3 bases: TGTGCCAGCAGCTTAATTCCTAGCGGAACCTACGAGCAGTACTTC. Drawing the rest from reference TRBV7-6 and TRBJ2-7, the complete variable domain is GAGVSQSPRYKVTKRGQDVALRCDPISGHVSLYWYRQALGQGPEFLTYFNYEAQQDKSGLPNDRFSAERPEGSISTLTIQRTEQRDSAMYRCASSLIPSGTYEQYFGPGTRLTVT.

This clonotype has only a few counts. V and J are TRBV5-1 and TRBJ2-1; 7 bases line up with TRBD2. Trimming cost V 4 bases and J 0 bases; bases outside gene matches: 7. The CDR3 runs to 16 residues. From germline, CDR1 is SGHRS and CDR2 YFSETQ. CDR3 nucleotides: TGCGCCAGCAGCCGGACGCGGGGGAGCTCCTACAATGAGCAGTTCTTC. Its translation: CASSRTRGSSYNEQFF.

This rearrangement joins TRBV11-2 to TRBJ2-5; TRBD1 or TRBD2 may be the D gene (6 bases each). Trimming stripped 4 bases from V and 5 bases from J, with 11 bases between. Looked up from germline, CDR1 is SGHAT and CDR2 is FQNNGV. The CDR3 totals 13 residues. In nucleotides, the CDR3 is TGTGCCAGCAGCTCCCGGGGGCTGGAGACCCAGTACTTC. Its protein product is CASSSRGLETQYF.

This chain links TRBV4-1 with TRBJ1-5, with D possibly matching TRBD1 (5 bases). Trimming took off 1 base at V and 2 bases at J, with 12 bases between the two ends. The germline V gene has CDR1 MGHRA and CDR2 YSYEKL. CDR3 size: 16 residues. The CDR3 is CASSQVGVRGNQPQHF. DNA of the CDR3: TGCGCCAGCAGCCAAGTTGGAGTCAGGGGCAATCAGCCCCAGCATTTT.

This clonotype was picked up a small number of times. V is TRBV10-3 and J is TRBJ2-3; 7 bases match TRBD2. Germline CDR1 and CDR2: ENHRY and SYGVKD. With 6 bases clipped from V and 0 bases from J, the junction kept 3 bases outside the gene matches. The CDR3 contains 14 residues. In DNA form, the CDR3 reads TGTGCCATCAGACTAGCGACTAGCACAGATACGCAGTATTTT. Translated: CAIRLATSTDTQYF.

This clonotype was observed a few times. The rearrangement links TRBV19 to TRBJ1-1; D gene ambiguous. Germline CDR1 LNHDA, CDR2 SQIVND (reference sequence). V lost 3 bases to trimming and J lost 7 bases, with 15 bases between them. This CDR3 has 14 amino acids. DNA of the CDR3: TGTGCCAGTAGTATTCGAGGGAAGCGAGATGAAGCTTTCTTT. It encodes CASSIRGKRDEAFF.

This sequence joins TRBV7-2 and TRBJ2-2, with a possible D match to TRBD1 (7 bases). CDR1 and CDR2 (germline): SGHTA, FQGNSA. The V and J ends lost 4 bases and 7 bases respectively, with 13 bases between them. CDR3 length equals 14 residues. CDR3 sequence reads: CASSSTGEVGELFF. CDR3 bases: TGTGCCAGCAGCTCCACAGGGGAGGTCGGGGAGCTGTTTTTT.

The rearrangement links TRBV25-1 to TRBJ2-2; D call uncertain. CDR1 and CDR2 from the germline V gene are MGHDK and SYGVNS. This CDR3 contains 15 residues. V lost 3 bases, J lost 5 bases, and 13 bases lay in between. CDR3 coding DNA: TGTGCCAGCAGTGATAGGTTAAGAACGACCGGGGAGCTGTTTTTT. Encoded protein: CASSDRLRTTGELFF.

This rearrangement joins TRBV30 to TRBJ2-5; unclear D gene. Germline-derived CDR1 and CDR2 are GTSNPN and SVGIG (reference sequence). The CDR3 spans 11 residues. V lost 1 base to trimming and J lost 5 bases, with 5 bases between them. DNA of the CDR3: TGTGCCTGGAGTGGCCTTGAGACCCAGTACTTC. Its translation: CAWSGLETQYF.

The chain combines TRBV7-6 with TRBJ1-1, with D possibly matching TRBD1 (5 bases). The CDR3 totals 14 residues. V was cut by 2 bases and J by 5 bases, with 12 bases left in between. Germline V lookup: CDR1 SGHVS, CDR2 FNYEAQ. The CDR3 spells CASSLRGISTEAFF. CDR3 sequence (DNA): TGTGCCAGCAGCTTAAGGGGAATCTCGACTGAAGCTTTCTTT.

CDR3: CASSHEHGYTF. In nucleotides, the CDR3 is TGTGCCAGCAGCCACGAACATGGCTACACCTTC. This chain connects TRBV4-2 to TRBJ1-2; D uncertain. Germline CDR1 LGHNA, CDR2 YNFKEQ. The V end was cut by 3 bases, the J end by 6 bases, with 5 bases between. This CDR3 region has 11 residues.

The rearrangement links TRBV7-9 to TRBJ1-3, with a weak D call TRBD1 (6 bases). V dropped 1 base and J dropped 3 bases, with 13 bases sitting between them. Germline V gives CDR1 SEHNR, CDR2 FQNEAQ (reference sequence). The CDR3 loop spans 16 amino acids. As DNA, the CDR3 is TGTGCCAGCAGCTTAGTGGGGGGGGGCAGTGGAAACACCATATATTTT. This encodes CASSLVGGGSGNTIYF.

This sequence joins TRBV20-1 and TRBJ2-7, with 9 bases matching TRBD2. Germline CDR1 and CDR2: DFQATT and SNEGSKA (reference sequence). The CDR3 spans 14 residues. Losses at the gene ends were 1 base for V and 4 bases for J; bases not matched to a gene: 5. As DNA, the CDR3 is TGCAGTGCTAGAGGGCGGGAGGGACCTTACGAGCAGTACTTC. Protein sequence: CSARGREGPYEQYF.

The chain employs TRBV7-2 and TRBJ1-1; 8 positions agree with TRBD1. J gave up 5 bases and V 5 bases, and 7 bases lay outside the gene matches. The CDR3 is made up of 14 amino acids. CDR1 and CDR2 from the germline V gene are SGHTA and FQGNSA. The CDR3 spells CASSNRQGRTEAFF. For the CDR3, the DNA is TGTGCCAGCAGCAATAGACAGGGGAGGACTGAAGCTTTCTTT.

The chain is built from TRBV7-2 and TRBJ2-7; 15 bases fit TRBD2. V shed 4 bases and J 6 bases; nucleotides not matched to a gene: 7. Germline-derived CDR1 and CDR2 are SGHTA and FQGNSA. There are 16 residues in the CDR3. CDR3 protein: CASSSPTGLAGGEQYF. As DNA, the CDR3 is TGTGCCAGCAGCTCCCCGACGGGACTAGCGGGGGGCGAGCAGTACTTC.